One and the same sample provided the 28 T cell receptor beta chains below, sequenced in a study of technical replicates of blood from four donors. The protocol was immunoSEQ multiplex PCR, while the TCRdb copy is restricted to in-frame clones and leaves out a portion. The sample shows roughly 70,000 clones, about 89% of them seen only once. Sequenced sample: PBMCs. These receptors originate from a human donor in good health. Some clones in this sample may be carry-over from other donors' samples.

CDR3 coding DNA: TGCAGCGCAGGGACAGGGGTTTACGAGCAGTACTTC. Protein: CSAGTGVYEQYF. V is TRBV29-1 and J is TRBJ2-7; 10 nucleotides align to TRBD1. Germline CDR1 reads SQVTM; CDR2 reads ANQGSEA. This CDR3 has 12 residues. Unmatched junction bases numbered 4, after V lost 7 bases and J lost 4 bases.

The CDR3 DNA reads as TGCGCCAGCAGGCCTGGCACTAGCGGGGGCCTCAGCTCCTACGAGCAGTACTTC. This gives the protein CASRPGTSGGLSSYEQYF. The V gene is TRBV5-1, the J gene TRBJ2-7; 11 bases agree with TRBD2. This CDR3 is built from 18 residues. Germline loops: CDR1 SGHRS, CDR2 YFSETQ. Germline trimming cut 5 bases from V and 0 bases from J; bases unmatched to any gene: 13.

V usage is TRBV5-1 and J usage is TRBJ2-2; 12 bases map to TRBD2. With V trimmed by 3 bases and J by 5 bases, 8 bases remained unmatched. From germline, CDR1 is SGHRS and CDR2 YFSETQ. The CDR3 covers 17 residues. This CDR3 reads CASSSTSGRGGTGELFF. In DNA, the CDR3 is TGCGCCAGCAGCTCGACTAGCGGGAGAGGTGGTACCGGGGAGCTGTTTTTT.

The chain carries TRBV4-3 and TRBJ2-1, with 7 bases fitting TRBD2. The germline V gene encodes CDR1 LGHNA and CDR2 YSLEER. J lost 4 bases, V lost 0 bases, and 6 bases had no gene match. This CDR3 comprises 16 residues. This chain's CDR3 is CASSQDSGGGYNEQFF. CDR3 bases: TGCGCCAGCAGCCAAGATAGCGGCGGGGGATACAATGAGCAGTTCTTC.

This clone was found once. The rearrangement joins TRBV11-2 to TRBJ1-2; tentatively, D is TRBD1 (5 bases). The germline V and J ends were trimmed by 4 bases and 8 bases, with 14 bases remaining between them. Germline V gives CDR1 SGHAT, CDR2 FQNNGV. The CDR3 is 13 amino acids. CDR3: CASSYAGERGYTF. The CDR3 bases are TGTGCCAGCAGCTACGCGGGGGAACGGGGCTACACCTTC.

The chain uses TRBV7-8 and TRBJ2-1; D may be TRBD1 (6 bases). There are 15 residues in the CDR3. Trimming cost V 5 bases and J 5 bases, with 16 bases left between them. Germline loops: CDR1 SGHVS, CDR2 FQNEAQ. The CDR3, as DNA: TGTGCCAGCAGCCAGGGGCTCCGGGACCACAATGAGCAGTTCTTC. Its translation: CASSQGLRDHNEQFF.

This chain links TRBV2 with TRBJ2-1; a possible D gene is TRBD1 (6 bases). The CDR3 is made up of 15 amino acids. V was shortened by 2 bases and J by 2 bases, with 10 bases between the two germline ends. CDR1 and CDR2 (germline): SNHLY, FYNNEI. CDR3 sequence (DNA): TGTGCCAGCAGTGAAACACAGGGCCCCTACAATGAGCAGTTCTTC. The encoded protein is CASSETQGPYNEQFF.

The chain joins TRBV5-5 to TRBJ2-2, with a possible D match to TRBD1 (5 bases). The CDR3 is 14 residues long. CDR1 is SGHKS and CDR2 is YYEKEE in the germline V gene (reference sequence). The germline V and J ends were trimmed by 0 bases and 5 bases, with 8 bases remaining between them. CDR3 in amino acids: CASSLVDTTGELFF. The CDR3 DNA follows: TGTGCCAGCAGCTTGGTGGACACTACCGGGGAGCTGTTTTTT.

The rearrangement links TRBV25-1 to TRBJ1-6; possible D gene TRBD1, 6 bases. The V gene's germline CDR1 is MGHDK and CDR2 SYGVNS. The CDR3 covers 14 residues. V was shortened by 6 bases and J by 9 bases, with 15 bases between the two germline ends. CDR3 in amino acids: CASRSQGLASPLHF. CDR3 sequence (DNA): TGTGCCAGCAGATCACAGGGTTTGGCTTCACCCCTCCACTTT.

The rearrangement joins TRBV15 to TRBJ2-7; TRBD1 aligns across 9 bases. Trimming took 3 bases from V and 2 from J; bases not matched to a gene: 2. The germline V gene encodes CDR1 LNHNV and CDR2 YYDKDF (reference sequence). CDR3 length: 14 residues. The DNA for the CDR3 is TGTGCCACCAGCAGGGGACAGGGACCCTACGAGCAGTACTTC. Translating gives CATSRGQGPYEQYF.

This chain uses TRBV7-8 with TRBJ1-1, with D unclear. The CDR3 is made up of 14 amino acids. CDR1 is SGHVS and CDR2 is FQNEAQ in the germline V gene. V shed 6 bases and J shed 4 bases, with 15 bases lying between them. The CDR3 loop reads CASRLNEGGTEAFF. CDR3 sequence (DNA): TGTGCCAGCAGACTGAATGAGGGTGGCACTGAAGCTTTCTTT.

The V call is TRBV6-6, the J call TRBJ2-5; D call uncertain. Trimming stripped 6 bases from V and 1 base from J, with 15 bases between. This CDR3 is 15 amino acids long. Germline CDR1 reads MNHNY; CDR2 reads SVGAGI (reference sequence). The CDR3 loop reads CASRGFAVTQETQYF. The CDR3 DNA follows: TGTGCCAGCAGAGGCTTTGCGGTCACCCAAGAGACCCAGTACTTC.

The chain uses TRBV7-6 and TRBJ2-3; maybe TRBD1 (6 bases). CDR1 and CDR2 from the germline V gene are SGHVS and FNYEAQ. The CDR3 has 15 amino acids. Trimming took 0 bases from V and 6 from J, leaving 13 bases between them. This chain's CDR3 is CASSLAVGARDTQYF. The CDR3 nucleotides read TGTGCCAGCAGCTTAGCAGTGGGGGCGAGGGATACGCAGTATTTT.

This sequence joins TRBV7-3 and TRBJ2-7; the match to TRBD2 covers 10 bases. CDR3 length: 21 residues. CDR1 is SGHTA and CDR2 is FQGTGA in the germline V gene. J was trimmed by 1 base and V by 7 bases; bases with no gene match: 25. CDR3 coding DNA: TGTGCCAGCATCTACACCCCGCTCCGTAGCGGGGGGCACCACTATTCCTACGAGCAGTACTTC. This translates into CASIYTPLRSGGHHYSYEQYF.

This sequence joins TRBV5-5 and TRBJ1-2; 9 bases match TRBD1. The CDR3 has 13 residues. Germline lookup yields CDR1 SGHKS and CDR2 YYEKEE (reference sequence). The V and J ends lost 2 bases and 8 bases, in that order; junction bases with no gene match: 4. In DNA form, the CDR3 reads TGTGCCAGCAGCTTTCGGACAGGGGACGGCTACACCTTC. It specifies CASSFRTGDGYTF.

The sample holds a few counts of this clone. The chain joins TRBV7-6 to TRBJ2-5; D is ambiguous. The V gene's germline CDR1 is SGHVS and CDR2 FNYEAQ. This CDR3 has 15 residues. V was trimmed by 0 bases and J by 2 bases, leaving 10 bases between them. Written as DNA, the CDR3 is TGTGCCAGCAGCTTAGCGCCCACAGAACAAGAGACCCAGTACTTC. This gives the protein CASSLAPTEQETQYF.

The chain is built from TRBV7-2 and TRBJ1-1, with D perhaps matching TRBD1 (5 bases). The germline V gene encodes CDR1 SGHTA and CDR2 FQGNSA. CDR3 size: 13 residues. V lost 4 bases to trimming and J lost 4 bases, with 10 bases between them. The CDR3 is CASSSAGGTEAFF. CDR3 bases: TGTGCCAGCAGCTCAGCGGGGGGCACTGAAGCTTTCTTT.

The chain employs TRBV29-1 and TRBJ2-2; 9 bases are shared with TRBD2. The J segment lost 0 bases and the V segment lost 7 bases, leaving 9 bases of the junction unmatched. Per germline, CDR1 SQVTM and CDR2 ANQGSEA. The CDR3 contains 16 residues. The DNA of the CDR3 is TGCAGCGCCTCCGGGGCGGGGGGGGCGAACACCGGGGAGCTGTTTTTT. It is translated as CSASGAGGANTGELFF.

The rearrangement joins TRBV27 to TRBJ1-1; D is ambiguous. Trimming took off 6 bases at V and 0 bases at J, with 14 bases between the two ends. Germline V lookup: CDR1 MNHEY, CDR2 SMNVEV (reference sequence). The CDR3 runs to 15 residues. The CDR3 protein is CASRPSLNMNTEAFF. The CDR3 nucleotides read TGTGCCAGCAGGCCGTCCTTAAACATGAACACTGAAGCTTTCTTT.

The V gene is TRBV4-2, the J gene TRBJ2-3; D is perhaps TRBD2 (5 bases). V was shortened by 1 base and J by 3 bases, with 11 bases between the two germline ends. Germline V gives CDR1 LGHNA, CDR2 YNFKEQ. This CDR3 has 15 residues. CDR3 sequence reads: CASSQAPDYTDTQYF. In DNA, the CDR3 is TGTGCCAGCAGCCAAGCCCCAGACTATACAGATACGCAGTATTTT.

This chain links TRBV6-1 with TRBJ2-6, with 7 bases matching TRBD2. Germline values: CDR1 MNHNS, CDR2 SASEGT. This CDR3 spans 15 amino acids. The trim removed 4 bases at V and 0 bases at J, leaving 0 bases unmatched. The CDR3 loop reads CASSGGGSGANVLTF. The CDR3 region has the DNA TGTGCCAGCAGTGGGGGGGGCTCTGGGGCCAACGTCCTGACTTTC.

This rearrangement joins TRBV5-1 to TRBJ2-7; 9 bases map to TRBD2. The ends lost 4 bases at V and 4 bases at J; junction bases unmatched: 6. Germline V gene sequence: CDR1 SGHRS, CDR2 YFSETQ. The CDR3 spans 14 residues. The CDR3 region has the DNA TGCGCCAGCAGCCCGACTAGCGGAGTATACGAGCAGTACTTC. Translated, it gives CASSPTSGVYEQYF.

DNA of the CDR3: TGTGCCTGGAGTAAAGCGGGATCTTACAATGAGCAGTTCTTC. Translating it yields CAWSKAGSYNEQFF. The chain links TRBV30 to TRBJ2-1, with 7 bases lining up with TRBD2. Trimming at V came to 2 bases and at J to 4 bases, leaving 5 bases not matched to a gene. The CDR3 runs 14 residues. In germline, CDR1 is GTSNPN, CDR2 SVGIG (reference sequence).

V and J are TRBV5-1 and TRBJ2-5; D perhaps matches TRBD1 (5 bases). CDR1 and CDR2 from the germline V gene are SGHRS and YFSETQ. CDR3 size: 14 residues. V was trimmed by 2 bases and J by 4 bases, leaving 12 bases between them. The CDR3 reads CASSFQGQRETQYF. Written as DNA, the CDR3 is TGCGCCAGCAGCTTTCAGGGTCAGAGAGAGACCCAGTACTTC. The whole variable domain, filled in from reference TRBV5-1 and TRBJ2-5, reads KAGVTQTPRYLIKTRGQQVTLSCSPISGHRSVSWYQQTPGQGLQFLFEYFSETQRNKGNFPGRFSGRQFSNSRSEMNVSTLELGDSALYLCASSFQGQRETQYFGPGTRLLVL.

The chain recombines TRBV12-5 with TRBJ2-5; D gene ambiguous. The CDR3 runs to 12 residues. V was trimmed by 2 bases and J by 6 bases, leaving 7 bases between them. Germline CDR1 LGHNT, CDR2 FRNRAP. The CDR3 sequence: CASGLLSQTQYF. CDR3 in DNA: TGTGCTAGTGGTTTGTTGAGCCAGACCCAGTACTTC.

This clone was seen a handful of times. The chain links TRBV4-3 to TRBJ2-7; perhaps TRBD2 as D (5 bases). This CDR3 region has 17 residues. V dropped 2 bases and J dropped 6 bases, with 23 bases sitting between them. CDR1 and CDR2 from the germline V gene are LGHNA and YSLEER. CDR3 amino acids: CASSQSLERVSPFEQYF. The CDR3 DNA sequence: TGCGCCAGCAGCCAATCCCTCGAGAGGGTTTCCCCCTTCGAGCAGTACTTC.

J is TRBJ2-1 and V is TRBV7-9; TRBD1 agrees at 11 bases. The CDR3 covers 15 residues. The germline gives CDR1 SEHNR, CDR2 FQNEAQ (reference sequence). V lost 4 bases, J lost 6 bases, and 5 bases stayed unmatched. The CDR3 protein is CASSWTGGAANEQFF. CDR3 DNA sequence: TGTGCCAGCAGCTGGACAGGGGGCGCCGCCAATGAGCAGTTCTTC.

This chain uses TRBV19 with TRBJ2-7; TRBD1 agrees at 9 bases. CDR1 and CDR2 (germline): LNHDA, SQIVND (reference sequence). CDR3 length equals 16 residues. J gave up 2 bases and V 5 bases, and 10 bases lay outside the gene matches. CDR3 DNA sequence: TGTGCCAGTAGTGCCCGGACAGGGGTCACCACCTACGAGCAGTACTTC. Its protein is CASSARTGVTTYEQYF.